This T cell receptor beta chain was captured by sequencing in a study of T cells in Graves' hyperthyroidism and ophthalmopathy. The CDR3 covers 13 residues. Trimming pared 8 bases from V and 2 bases from J, leaving 14 bases between. Germline V gene lookup returns CDR1 SQVTM and CDR2 ANQGSEA. Amplification targeted TCR beta CDR3 regions from RNA transcripts. The HTBI primer set served for first-round RT-PCR of the TCR CDR3. TCRdb redid the calling of the multiplex PCR reads with MiXCR, one entry per CDR3 protein. The repertoire holds around 400,000 distinct CDR3 sequences, with roughly 25% as singletons.

The rearrangement links TRBV29-1 to TRBJ2-3; D not certain. The source of this sequence is a middle-aged man with Graves' hyperthyroidism. The sample comprised blood. This chain's CDR3 is CSILGPNTDTQYF. DNA for the CDR3: TGCAGCATCCTCGGACCGAACACAGATACGCAGTATTTT.